The present entry profiles one T cell receptor beta chain with its context. This entry comes from a study of blood T cell repertoires in COVID-19. Study-wide background: Specimens from acute and convalescent COVID-19 originated in the United States, Italy and Spain. The analysed material was cDNA or gDNA that came from T cells, B-cell-depleted T cells, or PBMCs.

The data were produced by immunoSEQ multiplex PCR, yet TCRdb's version contains in-frame clones alone and is incomplete. The sample lists under 250,000 clones, approximately 90% seen once, with roughly 12% in the top ten. Patients at the Seattle site were enrolled during active infection and followed longitudinally. The specimen was peripheral blood. The sequence was obtained from a man over 45 with COVID-19, enrolled during active disease.

CDR3 coding DNA: TGTGCCAGCAGCCCAAGCGGGACTTATGAGACCCAGTACTTC. Its translation: CASSPSGTYETQYF. The chain couples TRBV7-3 to TRBJ2-5; 7 bases align to TRBD2. This CDR3 comprises 14 residues. CDR1 and CDR2 from the germline V gene are SGHTA and FQGTGA. V lost 5 bases, J lost 5 bases, and 8 bases stayed unmatched.